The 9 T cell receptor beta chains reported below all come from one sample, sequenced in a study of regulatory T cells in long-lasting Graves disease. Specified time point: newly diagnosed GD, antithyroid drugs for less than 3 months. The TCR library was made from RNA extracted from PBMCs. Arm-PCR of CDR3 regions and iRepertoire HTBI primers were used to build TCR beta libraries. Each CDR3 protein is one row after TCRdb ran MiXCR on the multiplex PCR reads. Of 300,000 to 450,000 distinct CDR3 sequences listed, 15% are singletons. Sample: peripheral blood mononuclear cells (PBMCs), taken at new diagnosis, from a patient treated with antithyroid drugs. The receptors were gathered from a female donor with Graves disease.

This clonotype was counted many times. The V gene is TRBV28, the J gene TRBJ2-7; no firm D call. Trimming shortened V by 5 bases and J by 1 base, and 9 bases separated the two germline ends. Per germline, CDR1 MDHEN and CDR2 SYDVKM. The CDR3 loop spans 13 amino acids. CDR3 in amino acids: CASSAYKSYEQYF. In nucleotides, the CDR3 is TGTGCCAGCAGTGCCTATAAGTCCTACGAGCAGTACTTC.

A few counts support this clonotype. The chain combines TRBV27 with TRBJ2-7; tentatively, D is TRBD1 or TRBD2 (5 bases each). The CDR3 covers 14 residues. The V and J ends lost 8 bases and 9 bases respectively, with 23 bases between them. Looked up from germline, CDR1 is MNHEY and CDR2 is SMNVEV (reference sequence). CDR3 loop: CASRYGTPKGGQYF. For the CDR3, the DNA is TGTGCCAGCCGGTACGGGACCCCGAAGGGCGGGCAGTACTTC.

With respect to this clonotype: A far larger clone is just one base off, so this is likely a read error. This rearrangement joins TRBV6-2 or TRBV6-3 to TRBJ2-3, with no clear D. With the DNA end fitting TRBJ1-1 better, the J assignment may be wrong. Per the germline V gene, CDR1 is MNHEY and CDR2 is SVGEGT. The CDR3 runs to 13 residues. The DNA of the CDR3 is TGTGCCAGCAGTTACTCTATCGGCACTGGAGCTTTCTTT. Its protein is CASSYSIGTGAFF.

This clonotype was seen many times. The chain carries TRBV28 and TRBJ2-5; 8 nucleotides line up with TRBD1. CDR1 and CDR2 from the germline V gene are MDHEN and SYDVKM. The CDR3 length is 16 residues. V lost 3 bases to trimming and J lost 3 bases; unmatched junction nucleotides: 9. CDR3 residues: CASSLFRTGSEETQYF. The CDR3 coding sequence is TGTGCCAGCAGTTTGTTTAGGACAGGGTCGGAAGAGACCCAGTACTTC.

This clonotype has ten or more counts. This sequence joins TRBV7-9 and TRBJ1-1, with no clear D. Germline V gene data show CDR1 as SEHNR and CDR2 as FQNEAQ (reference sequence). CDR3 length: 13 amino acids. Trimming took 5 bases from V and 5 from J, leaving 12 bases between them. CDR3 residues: CASSLTTGTEAFF. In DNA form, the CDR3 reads TGTGCCAGCAGCCTGACCACGGGAACTGAAGCTTTCTTT.

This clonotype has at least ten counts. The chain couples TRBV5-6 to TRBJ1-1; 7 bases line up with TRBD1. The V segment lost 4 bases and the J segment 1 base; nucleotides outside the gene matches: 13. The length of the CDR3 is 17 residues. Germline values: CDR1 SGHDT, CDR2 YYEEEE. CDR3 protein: CASSLNPGGDRNTEAFF. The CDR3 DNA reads TGTGCCAGCAGCCTGAACCCTGGGGGGGACAGGAACACTGAAGCTTTCTTT.

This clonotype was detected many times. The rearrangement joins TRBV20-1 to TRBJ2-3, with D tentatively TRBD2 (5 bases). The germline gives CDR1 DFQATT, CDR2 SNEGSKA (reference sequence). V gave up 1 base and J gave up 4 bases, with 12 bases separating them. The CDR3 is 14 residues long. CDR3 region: CSARVGSRSDTQYF. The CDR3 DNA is TGCAGTGCTAGAGTGGGGAGTCGTTCAGATACGCAGTATTTT.

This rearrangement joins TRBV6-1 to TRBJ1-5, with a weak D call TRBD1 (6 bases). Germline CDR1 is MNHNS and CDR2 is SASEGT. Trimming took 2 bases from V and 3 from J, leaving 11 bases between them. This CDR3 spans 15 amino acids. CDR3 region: CASSETGYLNQPQHF. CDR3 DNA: TGTGCCAGCAGTGAAACAGGGTACCTCAATCAGCCCCAGCATTTT.

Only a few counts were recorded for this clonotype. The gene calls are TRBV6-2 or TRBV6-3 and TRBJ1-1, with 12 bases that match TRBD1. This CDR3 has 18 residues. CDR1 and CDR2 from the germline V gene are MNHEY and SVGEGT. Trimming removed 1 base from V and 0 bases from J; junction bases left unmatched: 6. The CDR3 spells CASSYWRGTGGLNTEAFF. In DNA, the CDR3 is TGTGCCAGCAGTTACTGGCGGGGGACAGGGGGCTTGAACACTGAAGCTTTCTTT.